These T cell receptor beta chains were read from a single sample in a study of shared clonotypes between healthy human individuals. Here immunoSEQ multiplex PCR was the method, and the copy in TCRdb shows in-frame clones only, minus some. Found here are more than 550,000 clones, just under 75% of them singletons; the top ten hold more than 1.5%. Sequenced material: memory CD4+ T cells sorted from blood. The source of these receptors is a young woman in good health. The CDR3 runs from the conserved cysteine through the conserved F or W. The D gene is left open where the match is weak. For some rows the clone size is stated as once, few or many, or as a class when expanded; others skip it.

j_call v_call clone_size d_call cdr3_nt cdr3_aa
TRBJ1-5 TRBV27 - - TGTGCCAGCAGTTTCGGCCAGGGGAGCAATCAGCCCCAGCATTTT CASSFGQGSNQPQHF
TRBJ1-1 TRBV7-2 once TRBD1 TGTGCCAGCAGCCTAGACAGGGTAAACACTGAAGCTTTCTTT CASSLDRVNTEAFF
TRBJ1-2 TRBV7-9 - - TGTGCCAGCAGCTCCTCGACAGGTCGGTTCCATGGCTACACCTTC CASSSSTGRFHGYTF
TRBJ1-1 TRBV6-5 - - TGTGCCAGCAGTTACACGGGGCAAGTGGCTACTGAAGCTTTCTTT CASSYTGQVATEAFF
TRBJ2-3 TRBV19 few TRBD2 TGTGCCAGTGGAAAAGGAGGACTAGCAGATACGCAGTATTTT CASGKGGLADTQYF
TRBJ1-1 TRBV19 - - TGTGCCAGTAGAAGGGACCGCCTCACTGAAGCTTTCTTT CASRRDRLTEAFF
TRBJ1-3 TRBV19 - - TGTGCCAGTAACAAGGACCCGGGCGACACCATATATTTT CASNKDPGDTIYF
TRBJ1-4 TRBV28 once TRBD1 TGTGCCAGCAGTGCCCCCGGACAGGGTCATGAAAAACTGTTTTTT CASSAPGQGHEKLFF
TRBJ2-2 TRBV5-1 - TRBD2 TGCGCCAGCAGCCCGCCATCTAGCGGGGCGAACACCGGGGAGCTGTTTTTT CASSPPSSGANTGELFF
TRBJ2-7 TRBV11-2 - TRBD1 TGTGCCAGCAGCTTCGGACAGGGGCCCAACGAGCAGTACTTC CASSFGQGPNEQYF
TRBJ2-7 TRBV7-8 - - TGTGCCAGCAGCCAACGAACGAGGGGGGAGCAGTACTTC CASSQRTRGEQYF
TRBJ2-2 TRBV5-1 few - TGCGCCAGCAGCCCCGGGACGGTGACCGGGGAGCTGTTTTTT CASSPGTVTGELFF
TRBJ1-4 TRBV30 - - TGTGCCTGGAGTGTGCGTCAGATTAATGAAAAACTGTTTTTT CAWSVRQINEKLFF
TRBJ2-1 TRBV2 - TRBD2 TGTGCCAGCAGTTTCCTAGCGGGAGGTAATGAGCAGTTCTTC CASSFLAGGNEQFF
TRBJ2-7 TRBV29-1 few TRBD2 TGCAGCGTTGAAGATCTCGGGAGGGCCGGGTCTAACGAGCAGTACTTC CSVEDLGRAGSNEQYF
TRBJ2-4 TRBV27 many - TGTGCCAGCAGTTCCGACCTACTAGCTAACATTCAGTACTTC CASSSDLLANIQYF
TRBJ2-6 TRBV27 - - TGTGCCAGCAGTTCCCTAGGGGGAGGGTCCCACTCTGGGGCCAACGTCCTGACTTTC CASSSLGGGSHSGANVLTF
TRBJ2-7 TRBV6-1 few TRBD1 TGTGCCAGCAGTGGGGACAGGGGAGCCCCCTACGAGCAGTACTTC CASSGDRGAPYEQYF
TRBJ2-7 TRBV18 - TRBD2 TGTGCCAGCTCACCGCCAGGGCGGGAGGGCCAGGCCGAGCAGTACTTC CASSPPGREGQAEQYF
TRBJ1-2 TRBV7-9 - - TGTGCCAGCAGCTTAGATGGGGGCTCGGGCTATGGCTACACCTTC CASSLDGGSGYGYTF